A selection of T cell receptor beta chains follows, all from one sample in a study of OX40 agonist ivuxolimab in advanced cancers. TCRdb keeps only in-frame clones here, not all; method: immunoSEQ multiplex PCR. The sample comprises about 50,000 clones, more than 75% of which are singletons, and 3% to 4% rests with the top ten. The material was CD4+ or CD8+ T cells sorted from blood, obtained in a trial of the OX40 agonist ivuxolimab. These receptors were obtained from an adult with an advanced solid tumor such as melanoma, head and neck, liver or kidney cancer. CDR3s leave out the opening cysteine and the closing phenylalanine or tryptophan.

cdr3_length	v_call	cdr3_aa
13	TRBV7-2	ASSLAGYTYNEQF
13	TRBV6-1	ASTPRTIGRTEAF
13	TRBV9	ASSGTRDGAYGYT
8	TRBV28	AHWEEGYT
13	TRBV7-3	ASSSGTGGTDTQY
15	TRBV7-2	ASSLKLAGGTSDTQY
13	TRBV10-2	ASRSLLAGDYEQY
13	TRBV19	ASSMRSDSSYEQY
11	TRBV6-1	ASKRQANSPLH
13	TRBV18	ASSPGQRQPYEQY
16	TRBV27	ASRSRGGQLLTNYGYT
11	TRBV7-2	ASSPKDEETQY
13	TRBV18	ASSPTEGGLGGYT
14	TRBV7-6	ASSRDQGATNEKLF
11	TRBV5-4	ASSIQGTGGYT
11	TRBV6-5	ASSVEVNTEAF
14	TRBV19	ASSIDLWGRNTEAF
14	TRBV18	ASSLQSIRADQPQH
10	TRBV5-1	ASSLQNTEAF
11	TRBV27	ASSRVAVYEQY
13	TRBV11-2	ASSHRDLPLYEQY
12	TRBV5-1	ASSLNGRVNEQF
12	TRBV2	ASSEGTGGYGYT
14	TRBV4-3	ASSQVKGQGIDEQF
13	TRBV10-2	ASTRTSGSTDTQY
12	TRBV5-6	ASSLQERAYEQY
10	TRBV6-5	ASRRGPYEQY
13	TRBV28	ASSPPNRMGAPLH
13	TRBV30	AWTPWGAGTDTQY
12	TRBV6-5	ASRPGTVYNEQF
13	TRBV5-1	ASSPHPTGTYEQY
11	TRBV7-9	ASSYIPGHEQY
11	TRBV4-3	ASSQDRNTEAF
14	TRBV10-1	ASSKARGATYNEQF
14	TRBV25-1	ASSELGTGDNSPLH
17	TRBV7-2	ASSLNPHRGRKPPYEQY
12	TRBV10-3	AIRAGQRNTEAF
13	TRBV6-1	ASRRNEGSTDTQY
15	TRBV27	ASSLRWTSGRAGELF
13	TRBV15	ATSSLRQGTGELF
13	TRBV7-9	ASSPGRAVNTEAF
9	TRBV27	ATGTNYEQY
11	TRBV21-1	ASSKVGGTEAF
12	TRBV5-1	ASSRLAGSYEQY
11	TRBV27	ASRQNRDRSYT
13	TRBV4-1	ASRVGLAGNNEQF
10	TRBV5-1	ASSSGITEAF
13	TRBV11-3	ASSLVGGTYNEQF